This is a list of T cell receptor beta chains from one sample in a study of T cells in localized non-small cell lung cancer. Generated by immunoSEQ multiplex PCR, the TCRdb table keeps only in-frame clones and is missing some. Of about 70,000 clones in the sample, roughly nine tenths were seen once. Sequencing was performed on peripheral blood, taken before any cancer treatment. The receptors originated from a male donor aged 60 or over with stage III squamous cell lung carcinoma. CDR3s include the opening cysteine and the closing phenylalanine or tryptophan. D genes are given only for firm matches. Some rows have no size entry. The others give once, few or many, or a class for an expanded clone.

CDR3aa,CDR3nt,j_gene,v_gene,d_gene,abundance
CASSPRLAASTQYF,TGTGCCAGCAGCCCTAGACTGGCCGCCAGTACGCAGTATTTT,TRBJ2-3,TRBV7-2,.,.
CASSTERLQETQYF,TGTGCCAGCAGCACCGAACGGCTACAAGAGACCCAGTACTTC,TRBJ2-5,TRBV28,.,.
CASSLWPSGVYEQYF,TGTGCCAGCAGCTTGTGGCCTAGCGGGGTCTACGAGCAGTACTTC,TRBJ2-7,TRBV5-6,TRBD2,.
CASGLAVHSAQHF,TGTGCTAGTGGTTTAGCAGTTCATTCTGCCCAGCATTTT,TRBJ1-5,TRBV12-5,.,.
CASSVEVGRSTGELFF,TGTGCCAGCAGCGTAGAGGTGGGGCGGAGCACCGGGGAGCTGTTTTTT,TRBJ2-2,TRBV9,.,.
CASSQKTGEGSQPQHF,TGTGCCAGCAGCCAGAAGACAGGGGAGGGCAGTCAGCCCCAGCATTTT,TRBJ1-5,TRBV4-2,TRBD1,.
CASSSPQGAHNSPLHF,TGTGCCAGCAGTTCTCCCCAGGGGGCACATAATTCACCCCTCCACTTT,TRBJ1-6,TRBV28,TRBD1,.
CAWSSGDGYSPLHF,TGTGCCTGGAGTTCAGGGGATGGGTATTCACCCCTCCACTTT,TRBJ1-6,TRBV30,.,.
CASSTRGTPYGYTF,TGTGCCAGCAGCACGCGAGGGACACCCTATGGCTACACCTTC,TRBJ1-2,TRBV5-4,.,few
CASSPRGYTYNEQFF,TGTGCCAGTAGTCCCAGGGGGTATACCTACAATGAGCAGTTCTTC,TRBJ2-1,TRBV19,TRBD1,.
CASSGTGLLNTIYF,TGTGCCAGCAGTGGGACAGGGTTGTTAAACACCATATATTTT,TRBJ1-3,TRBV2,TRBD1,.
CASGRRGRGSDGYTF,TGTGCCAGCGGAAGAAGGGGGAGGGGGAGCGATGGCTACACCTTC,TRBJ1-2,TRBV5-6,.,.
CASRLIRRDSLNEKLFF,TGTGCAAGTCGCTTAATCCGGAGGGACAGCTTAAATGAAAAACTGTTTTTT,TRBJ1-4,TRBV12-2,.,.
CASSPDGNEAFF,TGTGCCAGCAGTCCGGACGGGAATGAAGCTTTCTTT,TRBJ1-1,TRBV11-3,.,once
CAWSVFGRDTQYF,TGTGCCTGGAGTGTATTTGGGAGAGATACGCAGTATTTT,TRBJ2-3,TRBV30,.,.